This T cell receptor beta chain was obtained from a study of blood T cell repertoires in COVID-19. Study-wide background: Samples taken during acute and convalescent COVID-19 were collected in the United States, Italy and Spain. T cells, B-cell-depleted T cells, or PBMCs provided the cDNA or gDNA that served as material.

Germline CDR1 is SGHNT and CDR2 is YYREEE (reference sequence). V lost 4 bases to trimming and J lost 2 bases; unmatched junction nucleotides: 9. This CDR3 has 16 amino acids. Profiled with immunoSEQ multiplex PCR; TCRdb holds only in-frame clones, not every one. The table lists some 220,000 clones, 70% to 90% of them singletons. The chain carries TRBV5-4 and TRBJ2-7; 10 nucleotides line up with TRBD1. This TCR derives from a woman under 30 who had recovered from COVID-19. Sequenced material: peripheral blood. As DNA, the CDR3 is TGTGCCAGCAGCCAGATCGGGACAGGGGTGGCCTACGAGCAGTACTTC. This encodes CASSQIGTGVAYEQYF.